This T cell receptor beta chain was documented in a study of shared clonotypes between healthy human individuals. Study at large: Each donor's CD4 naive and CD4 memory cells filled three plates apiece, CD8 naive two, and CD8 memory one.

Concerning this clone: Its antigen is undetermined. Other DNA sequences in the same sample also yield this CDR3.

Sequencing used immunoSEQ multiplex PCR; TCRdb keeps in-frame clones, though not all of them. The sample shows about 1.5 million clones, 98% of them seen only once. Donors comprised healthy HIV-negative adults lacking recent acute infections or vaccinations. V was cut by 0 bases and J by 2 bases, with 8 bases left in between. CDR1 and CDR2 (germline): SGHRS, YFSETQ. This CDR3 comprises 14 residues. Study results and limitations: Sharing across a handful of donors was seen in 4% to 6.5% of naive CD4 clonotypes. Rarefaction showed that sequencing of sorted subsets was incomplete (despite large depth).

This chain connects TRBV5-1 to TRBJ2-5, with a possible D match to TRBD1 (5 bases). The source material was naive CD4+ T cells sorted from blood. The subset is: CD45RA+ positively selected. The clonotype was recovered from a man aged 25-45 years in good health. The CDR3: CASSLAAGQETQYF. The CDR3 DNA reads TGCGCCAGCAGCTTGGCTGCAGGGCAAGAGACCCAGTACTTC.